These T cell receptor beta chains were read from a single sample in a study of cytomegalovirus exposure and HLA in healthy donors. Profiling relied on immunoSEQ multiplex PCR, and the TCRdb table lists in-frame clones only, not all of them. The top ten clones hold 0.2% to 0.3% of a sample with 150,000 to 200,000 clones, roughly 84% of them seen once. The source material was PBMCs. Source of these receptors: a girl in the first two years of life in good health and CMV-seronegative. The CDR3 runs from the conserved cysteine through the conserved F or W. A D gene is named only where the DNA matches it firmly. The size field is filled for only some rows; it gives once, few, many or a size class.

abundance: few; v_gene: TRBV9; d_gene: -; j_gene: TRBJ1-2; CDR3nt: TGTGCCAGCAGCGTAGCCCCGGGCGTGGGGCCGATCTATGGCTACACCTTC; CDR3aa: CASSVAPGVGPIYGYTF
abundance: once; v_gene: TRBV14; d_gene: TRBD2; j_gene: TRBJ2-7; CDR3nt: TGTGCCAGCAGCGAATCGGGACTAGCACGCTCCGAGCAGTACTTC; CDR3aa: CASSESGLARSEQYF
abundance: -; v_gene: TRBV5-1; d_gene: TRBD1; j_gene: TRBJ2-3; CDR3nt: TGCGCCAGCAGCTTGAAGACAGGGGCACCTATCACAGATACGCAGTATTTT; CDR3aa: CASSLKTGAPITDTQYF
abundance: -; v_gene: TRBV4-1; d_gene: -; j_gene: TRBJ1-2; CDR3nt: TGCGCCAGCAGCCAAGTGGGTAAAAACAGGTCCTATGGCTACACCTTC; CDR3aa: CASSQVGKNRSYGYTF
abundance: -; v_gene: TRBV4-1; d_gene: -; j_gene: TRBJ1-2; CDR3nt: TGCGCCAGCAGCCCCGCGACAGTTCGTAGCTATGGCTACACCTTC; CDR3aa: CASSPATVRSYGYTF
abundance: -; v_gene: TRBV6-1; d_gene: -; j_gene: TRBJ2-5; CDR3nt: TGTGCCAGCAGCAGAGAGGTTAGGGAGACCCAGTACTTC; CDR3aa: CASSREVRETQYF
abundance: -; v_gene: TRBV5-1; d_gene: -; j_gene: TRBJ2-1; CDR3nt: TGCGCCAGCAGCTTGGTAGACAATGAGCAGTTCTTC; CDR3aa: CASSLVDNEQFF
abundance: -; v_gene: TRBV7-2; d_gene: -; j_gene: TRBJ2-7; CDR3nt: TGTGCCAGCAGCTTAGGGGCAGCCCGCTACGAGCAGTACTTC; CDR3aa: CASSLGAARYEQYF
abundance: -; v_gene: TRBV12-5; d_gene: TRBD1; j_gene: TRBJ1-1; CDR3nt: TGTGCTAGTGGTTGGGGGACAGGGAACACTGAAGCTTTCTTT; CDR3aa: CASGWGTGNTEAFF
abundance: -; v_gene: TRBV30; d_gene: TRBD1; j_gene: TRBJ2-7; CDR3nt: TGTGCCTGGAAGGTCCAGACAGGGGTCGGCGAGCAGTACTTC; CDR3aa: CAWKVQTGVGEQYF
abundance: -; v_gene: TRBV7-9; d_gene: TRBD2; j_gene: TRBJ2-7; CDR3nt: TGTGCCAGCAGCTTAGGAACGGGACTAGCGGACTACGAGCAGTACTTC; CDR3aa: CASSLGTGLADYEQYF
abundance: -; v_gene: TRBV27; d_gene: TRBD1; j_gene: TRBJ1-2; CDR3nt: TGTGCCAGCAGTTTGTTGGGACAGGCCAATGGCTACACCTTC; CDR3aa: CASSLLGQANGYTF
abundance: -; v_gene: TRBV7-9; d_gene: -; j_gene: TRBJ2-7; CDR3nt: TGTGCCAGCAGCTTTCCCGACCGGGCCTACGAGCAGTACTTC; CDR3aa: CASSFPDRAYEQYF
abundance: -; v_gene: TRBV9; d_gene: -; j_gene: TRBJ1-4; CDR3nt: TGTGCCAGCAGCGTAGGGTCGGGTCATGAAAAACTGTTTTTT; CDR3aa: CASSVGSGHEKLFF
abundance: -; v_gene: TRBV10-3; d_gene: -; j_gene: TRBJ2-7; CDR3nt: TGTGCCATCAGTGAGGGTAGCAGCGAGCAGTACTTC; CDR3aa: CAISEGSSEQYF
abundance: -; v_gene: TRBV6-5; d_gene: TRBD1; j_gene: TRBJ1-2; CDR3nt: TGTGCCAGCAGACGACAGGGCCTTAACTATGGCTACACCTTC; CDR3aa: CASRRQGLNYGYTF
abundance: -; v_gene: TRBV6-5; d_gene: TRBD2; j_gene: TRBJ2-7; CDR3nt: TGTGCCAGCCGGGCAATAGCGGGGCCTAAAGAGCAGTACTTC; CDR3aa: CASRAIAGPKEQYF
abundance: -; v_gene: TRBV4-1; d_gene: -; j_gene: TRBJ1-2; CDR3nt: TGCGCCAGCAGCCAAGTAATAAGGGCCGGGGTACTTAACTATGGCTACACCTTC; CDR3aa: CASSQVIRAGVLNYGYTF
abundance: -; v_gene: TRBV6-5; d_gene: -; j_gene: TRBJ2-1; CDR3nt: TGTGCCAGCAGTCACACTATTTTTCACTACAATGAGCAGTTCTTC; CDR3aa: CASSHTIFHYNEQFF
abundance: once; v_gene: TRBV27; d_gene: TRBD2; j_gene: TRBJ2-2; CDR3nt: TGTGCCAGTAAATTAACTAGCGGGGTTACCGGGGAGCTGTTTTTT; CDR3aa: CASKLTSGVTGELFF
abundance: once; v_gene: TRBV2; d_gene: -; j_gene: TRBJ2-5; CDR3nt: TGTGCCAGCAGTGATGGTGGCTACCAAGAGACCCAGTACTTC; CDR3aa: CASSDGGYQETQYF
abundance: -; v_gene: TRBV27; d_gene: TRBD2; j_gene: TRBJ2-7; CDR3nt: TGTGCCAGCAGCCGAGCGGGAGGGCTTTACGAGCAGTACTTC; CDR3aa: CASSRAGGLYEQYF
abundance: -; v_gene: TRBV4-1; d_gene: -; j_gene: TRBJ2-5; CDR3nt: TGCGCCAGCAGCCAAGAGCACTGGTTCGGCGGTGAGACCCAGTACTTC; CDR3aa: CASSQEHWFGGETQYF
abundance: once; v_gene: TRBV11-2; d_gene: TRBD2; j_gene: TRBJ2-2; CDR3nt: TGTGCCAGCAGCTTAGATCTGGCGGGAGCGAACACCGGGGAGCTGTTTTTT; CDR3aa: CASSLDLAGANTGELFF
abundance: -; v_gene: TRBV11-2; d_gene: -; j_gene: TRBJ1-2; CDR3nt: TGTGCCAGCAGCTTAGATAGGCGGGGCTATGGCTACACCTTC; CDR3aa: CASSLDRRGYGYTF
abundance: few; v_gene: TRBV1; d_gene: -; j_gene: TRBJ1-1; CDR3nt: TGCACCAGCAGCCAAGATCAGACAGGGACTGAAGCTTTCTTT; CDR3aa: CTSSQDQTGTEAFF
abundance: -; v_gene: TRBV19; d_gene: TRBD1; j_gene: TRBJ1-2; CDR3nt: TGTGCCAGTAGTACCGGACAGGGAGAATCAGGAGGCTACACCTTC; CDR3aa: CASSTGQGESGGYTF
abundance: -; v_gene: TRBV7-2; d_gene: -; j_gene: TRBJ2-7; CDR3nt: TGTGCCAGCAGCTTATTACGGTCCTACGAGCAGTACTTC; CDR3aa: CASSLLRSYEQYF